A selection of T cell receptor beta chains follows, all from one sample in a study of Ad26.COV2.S vaccination and SARS-CoV-2 variants. Using immunoSEQ multiplex PCR, the repertoire was profiled, and TCRdb retains in-frame clones only, with some absent. The sample carries about 400,000 clones, approximately 91% recorded once. The sequencing here drew on peripheral blood, taken in a trial of Ad26.COV2.S vaccine versus placebo. The receptor set was obtained from a person aged 18-60 years who received the Ad26.COV2.S COVID-19 vaccine or a placebo. CDR3s include the opening cysteine and the closing phenylalanine or tryptophan. D genes are given only for firm matches. The listing skips clone size in some rows; elsewhere it reads once, few, many or a size class.

J | size | V | D | CDR3 | DNA
TRBJ2-7 | - | TRBV5-8 | - | CASSFVDEQYF | TGTGCCAGCAGCTTCGTTGACGAGCAGTACTTC
TRBJ2-4 | - | TRBV27 | - | CAPTPGGTRYF | TGTGCCCCAACCCCGGGCGGGACTCGGTACTTC
TRBJ1-6 | - | TRBV6-5 | - | CATRPRSYNSPLHF | TGTGCCACCCGGCCCCGCTCCTATAATTCACCCCTCCACTTT
TRBJ2-7 | - | TRBV7-2 | - | CASSLTGPFSYEQYF | TGTGCCAGCAGCTTAACAGGGCCATTCTCCTACGAGCAGTACTTC
TRBJ2-7 | - | TRBV2 | TRBD1 | CASSVRDSVGEQYF | TGTGCCAGCAGCGTCCGGGACAGCGTGGGCGAGCAGTACTTC
TRBJ1-6 | - | TRBV7-8 | - | CASSPTGYNSPLHF | TGTGCCAGCAGCCCAACAGGGTATAATTCACCCCTCCACTTT
TRBJ1-2 | - | TRBV19 | TRBD1 | CASSSLGTGGPYGYTF | TGTGCCAGTAGTTCCCTCGGGACAGGGGGTCCCTATGGCTACACCTTC
TRBJ2-1 | - | TRBV28 | TRBD2 | CASSPTSGLAGGNEQFF | TGTGCCAGCAGTCCCACCTCGGGACTAGCGGGAGGGAATGAGCAGTTCTTC
TRBJ1-2 | - | TRBV30 | - | CAWSVGVNYGYTF | TGTGCCTGGAGTGTGGGGGTTAACTATGGCTACACCTTC
TRBJ1-6 | - | TRBV9 | - | CASSAGDSPLHF | TGTGCCAGCAGCGCAGGGGATTCACCCCTCCACTTT
TRBJ2-2 | - | TRBV7-2 | TRBD2 | CASSLEGTSGTGELFF | TGTGCCAGCAGCTTAGAGGGGACTAGCGGGACCGGGGAGCTGTTTTTT
TRBJ2-7 | - | TRBV29-1 | TRBD1 | CSVATGVTSYEQYF | TGCAGCGTCGCAACAGGGGTGACCTCCTACGAGCAGTACTTC
TRBJ1-2 | - | TRBV23-1 | - | CASSPSSCVDGYTF | TGCGCCAGCAGTCCCTCGAGCTGTGTTGATGGCTACACCTTC
TRBJ2-5 | - | TRBV5-6 | - | CASSFVGRETQYF | TGTGCCAGCAGCTTTGTGGGCCGGGAGACCCAGTACTTC
TRBJ2-2 | - | TRBV24-1 | - | CATSDPGTANTGELFF | TGTGCCACCAGTGATCCTGGGACCGCGAACACCGGGGAGCTGTTTTTT
TRBJ2-7 | few | TRBV9 | - | CASSVATGAYEQYF | TGTGCCAGCAGCGTAGCTACGGGGGCCTACGAGCAGTACTTC
TRBJ1-2 | - | TRBV5-4 | - | CASSLVGAGFKNYGYTF | TGTGCCAGCAGCTTGGTCGGGGCAGGGTTTAAGAACTATGGCTACACCTTC
TRBJ2-3 | once | TRBV12-3/TRBV12-4 | - | CASRPGSTDTQYF | TGTGCCAGCAGGCCGGGGAGCACAGATACGCAGTATTTT
TRBJ2-2 | - | TRBV18 | TRBD2 | CASSQLGTRVGGPTGELFF | TGTGCCAGCTCACAACTCGGGACTAGGGTCGGAGGGCCCACCGGGGAGCTGTTTTTT
TRBJ2-6 | - | TRBV4-1 | TRBD1 | CASSLGQSSGANVLTF | TGCGCCAGCAGCCTGGGACAGAGCTCTGGGGCCAACGTCCTGACTTTC
TRBJ1-2 | - | TRBV3-1/TRBV3-2 | - | CASSQVRNYGYTF | TGTGCCAGCAGCCAGGTCAGAAACTATGGCTACACCTTC
TRBJ2-1 | - | TRBV15 | TRBD2 | CATRGLAANEQFF | TGTGCCACCAGGGGACTAGCGGCCAATGAGCAGTTCTTC
TRBJ2-1 | - | TRBV6-2/TRBV6-3 | - | CASSPPGVEGPNNEQFF | TGTGCCAGCAGCCCCCCGGGGGTTGAGGGACCCAACAATGAGCAGTTCTTC
TRBJ2-1 | - | TRBV18 | - | CASSPLPAGGNEQFF | TGTGCCAGCTCACCACTTCCAGCGGGTGGCAATGAGCAGTTCTTC
TRBJ2-1 | - | TRBV19 | - | CASSIEGGGFGSYNEQFF | TGTGCCAGTAGTATAGAAGGGGGGGGTTTCGGCTCCTACAATGAGCAGTTCTTC
TRBJ2-7 | - | TRBV18 | - | CASSLAVFSYEQYF | TGTGCCAGCTCACTAGCGGTTTTCTCCTACGAGCAGTACTTC
TRBJ2-1 | few | TRBV9 | TRBD2 | CASSVEQASGRNEQFF | TGTGCCAGCAGCGTAGAACAGGCTAGCGGTCGCAATGAGCAGTTCTTC
TRBJ1-6 | - | TRBV7-9 | TRBD1 | CASSPGTGGLGSPLHF | TGTGCCAGCAGCCCCGGGACAGGGGGCTTGGGTTCACCCCTCCACTTT
TRBJ2-1 | few | TRBV7-7 | TRBD2 | CASSPGTSGRLRQFF | TGTGCCAGCAGCCCAGGGACTAGCGGACGTCTTAGGCAGTTCTTC
TRBJ2-7 | - | TRBV12-3/TRBV12-4 | TRBD2 | CASSLGGLAGQYF | TGTGCCAGCAGTTTGGGGGGACTAGCCGGGCAGTACTTC
TRBJ2-7 | - | TRBV5-4 | TRBD2 | CASSLGLAGAYEQYF | TGTGCCAGCAGCTTGGGACTAGCGGGGGCTTACGAGCAGTACTTC